This TCR beta chain originates from a study of blood T cells in healthy people across ages. There are 13 residues in the CDR3. V was cut by 3 bases and J by 4 bases, with 12 bases left in between. Germline CDR1 DFQATT, CDR2 SNEGSKA (reference sequence). Then a second PCR, running about 6 to 11 cycles, was carried out with a sample-barcoded 5' primer and a J-beta primer mix. TCRdb called the 5' RACE reads again in MiXCR, with one record for every CDR3 protein. The top ten hold approximately 2% of the sample, which has roughly 1,800,000 distinct CDR3 sequences, 49% seen once. The V call is TRBV20-1, the J call TRBJ1-2; D gene unclear. Specimen: blood. The source of this sequence is a middle-aged woman in good health. The CDR3 bases are TGCAGTGCTAGTTGGGAGATGGGCTATGGCTACACCTTC. This translates into CSASWEMGYGYTF.